Below, one TCR beta chain is given with its context. The clone's antigen remains unknown. One base away there is no much larger clone; base qualities are not given. The library was generated by the immunoSEQ multiplex PCR assay. Here the immuneACCESS table is served through TCRdb, limited to in-frame sequences with V and J called. Missing clones are a known gap in these copies; in checked studies unresolved V genes cover under half, and the rest lacks a known reason. Within this sample are just under 60,000 clones, with around 92% of them counted one time only. 0.65% to 0.9% of the sample lies in the top ten. V lost 2 bases and J lost 0 bases, and the count of bases not matched to a germline gene is 3. The CDR1 and CDR2 encoded by the germline V gene are KGHSH and LQKENI. The CDR3 measures 17 amino acids from cysteine to phenylalanine. The kept DNA is CDR3 alone, 51 bases in frame from the first base.

These data are taken from a study of T cell changes during pregnancy in multiple sclerosis (dated by TCRdb to the late 2010s). Some background on the complete study: The study examined how the T cell repertoire changed over the course of pregnancy in women with multiple sclerosis.

Sequenced material: peripheral blood, taken in the first trimester of pregnancy. The receptor chain draws on TRBV18 and TRBJ2-6; 8 bases in between match TRBD2. The source is a female donor with multiple sclerosis, enrolled in a pregnancy study. The sequenced DNA is TGTGCCAGCTCACCATACGGGGGGGCCTCTGGGGCCAACGTCCTGACTTTC. Its amino acids are CASSPYGGASGANVLTF. Full variable domain (CDR3 extended with the reference TRBV18 and TRBJ2-6 proteins): NAGVMQNPRHLVRRRGQEARLRCSPMKGHSHVYWYRQLPEEGLKFMVYLQKENIIDESGMPKERFSAEFPKEGPSILRIQQVVRGDSAAYFCASSPYGGASGANVLTFGAGSRLTVL.